One and the same sample provided the 2 T cell receptor beta chains below, sequenced in a study of shared T cell receptors in the human thymus. TCRdb's copy holds only in-frame clones and misses some; the assay was immunoSEQ multiplex PCR. The sample holds hundreds of thousands of clones; roughly 90% are singletons and the top ten take approximately 0.01%. The sample was also reused in another study, on human thymus T cells.

The sequenced sample consisted of thymocytes. Receptor source: a boy under two years old with a congenital heart defect.

The chain is built from TRBV5-4 and TRBJ2-7; 8 nucleotides match TRBD2. Losses at the gene ends were 3 bases for V and 0 bases for J; bases not matched to a gene: 11. CDR3 length: 17 amino acids. Germline loops: CDR1 SGHNT, CDR2 YYREEE (reference sequence). This CDR3 is CASSSRFGGADSYEQYF. CDR3 sequence (DNA): TGTGCCAGCAGCTCCCGTTTCGGGGGGGCCGACTCCTACGAGCAGTACTTC.

V is TRBV4-3 and J is TRBJ2-5; a possible D gene is TRBD1 (5 bases). The CDR3 contains 13 residues. V lost 4 bases to trimming and J lost 7 bases, with 13 bases between them. Germline loops: CDR1 LGHNA, CDR2 YSLEER. The CDR3 DNA sequence: TGCGCCAGCAGCCTTGACAGTCCCGGGACCCAGTACTTC. This gives the protein CASSLDSPGTQYF.